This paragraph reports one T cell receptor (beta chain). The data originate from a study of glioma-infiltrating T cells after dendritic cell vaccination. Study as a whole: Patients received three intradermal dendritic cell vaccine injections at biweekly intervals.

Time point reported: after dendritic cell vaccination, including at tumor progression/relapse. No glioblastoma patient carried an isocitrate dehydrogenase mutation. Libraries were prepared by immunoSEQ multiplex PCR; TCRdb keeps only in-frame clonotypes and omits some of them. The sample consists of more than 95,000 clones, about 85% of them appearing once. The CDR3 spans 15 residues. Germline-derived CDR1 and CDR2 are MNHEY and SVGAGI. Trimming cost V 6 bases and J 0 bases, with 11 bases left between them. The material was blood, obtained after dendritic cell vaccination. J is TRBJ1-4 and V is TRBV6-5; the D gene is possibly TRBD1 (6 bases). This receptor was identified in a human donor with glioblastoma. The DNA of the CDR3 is TGTGCCAGCAGAAAGGACAGAGCAACTAATGAAAAACTGTTTTTT. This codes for CASRKDRATNEKLFF.